A selection of T cell receptor beta chains follows, all from one sample in a study of radiotherapy plus CTLA-4 blockade in lung cancer. The data were produced by immunoSEQ multiplex PCR, yet TCRdb's version contains in-frame clones alone and is incomplete. The sample yields around 38,000 clones, 80% to 90% seen once. The sequenced sample was peripheral blood, obtained from a patient treated with radiotherapy plus ipilimumab. Source of these receptors: a human donor with non-small cell lung cancer whose response to radiotherapy plus ipilimumab could not be evaluated. The CDR3 runs from the conserved cysteine through the conserved F or W. Each record gives: V gene, CDR3 protein.

v_gene: TRBV2
CDR3aa: CASTVRSGAFKSYNEQFF

v_gene: TRBV5-4
CDR3aa: CASSLKTSGRRGTDTQYF

v_gene: TRBV7-9
CDR3aa: CASSLYAPYSGNTIYF

v_gene: TRBV2
CDR3aa: CASTRDRGSTGANVLTF

v_gene: TRBV11-1
CDR3aa: CASSLKGGSSYNEQFF

v_gene: TRBV5-1
CDR3aa: CASSLAGGAAVYEQYF

v_gene: TRBV7-6
CDR3aa: CASSWDTNTEAFF

v_gene: TRBV27
CDR3aa: CASSLGRGQVSDTQYF

v_gene: TRBV9
CDR3aa: CASSVGGRAPEQFF

v_gene: TRBV5-5
CDR3aa: CASSLGSANTGELFF

v_gene: TRBV5-5
CDR3aa: CASSLLGGSYNEQFF

v_gene: TRBV2
CDR3aa: CAIAVGESEQYF

v_gene: TRBV4-1
CDR3aa: CASSPNRALEAFF

v_gene: TRBV5-6
CDR3aa: CASSWRGGKGNTEAFF

v_gene: TRBV6-6
CDR3aa: CASSYIMNTEAFF

v_gene: TRBV5-6
CDR3aa: CASSLILVETQYF

v_gene: TRBV28
CDR3aa: CASSSRTGADEQFF

v_gene: TRBV25-1
CDR3aa: CASSSTTGMNTEAFF

v_gene: TRBV7-9
CDR3aa: CASRTDRLVNTEAFF

v_gene: TRBV28
CDR3aa: CASSADGREGLIHEQYF

v_gene: TRBV7-2
CDR3aa: CASSIDLLAVDEQYF

v_gene: TRBV5-4
CDR3aa: CASSPTSAKETQYF